These 18 T cell receptor beta chains were sequenced from one sample in a study of T cell changes during pregnancy in multiple sclerosis. Measured with immunoSEQ multiplex PCR; TCRdb has only the in-frame clones, and not every one. This table holds over 70,000 clones, less than 95% found once. Here the sequenced sample was peripheral blood, taken in the first trimester of pregnancy. Every receptor here comes from a female donor in good health, enrolled as a control in a pregnancy study.

The chain uses TRBV5-1 and TRBJ2-3, with D unresolved. CDR3 length equals 14 residues. Trimming shortened V by 2 bases and J by 6 bases, and 13 bases separated the two germline ends. Germline V gene data show CDR1 as SGHRS and CDR2 as YFSETQ. CDR3 DNA sequence: TGCGCCAGCAGCTTCGTCCTTCCCCCCGATACGCAGTATTTT. Protein product: CASSFVLPPDTQYF.

The V gene is TRBV7-2, the J gene TRBJ2-5; 15 nucleotides agree with TRBD2. CDR1 is SGHTA and CDR2 is FQGNSA in the germline V gene. J was trimmed by 2 bases and V by 5 bases; bases with no gene match: 6. The CDR3 extends over 17 amino acids. CDR3 sequence: CASSPGLAGGTQETQYF. As DNA, the CDR3 is TGTGCCAGCAGCCCTGGACTAGCGGGGGGGACACAAGAGACCCAGTACTTC.

The genes are TRBV6-1 and TRBJ1-4, with a weak D call TRBD1 (6 bases). Trimming pared 11 bases from V and 3 bases from J, leaving 13 bases between. This CDR3 contains 13 residues. Germline CDR1 MNHNS, CDR2 SASEGT. CDR3 in amino acids: CACLWGPNEKLFF. CDR3 coding DNA: TGTGCCTGTCTTTGGGGGCCTAATGAAAAACTGTTTTTT.

This clone was picked up one time. J is TRBJ2-3 and V is TRBV11-3, with 11 bases matching TRBD2. The V segment lost 4 bases and the J segment 2 bases; nucleotides outside the gene matches: 2. The CDR3 contains 15 residues. The V gene's germline CDR1 is SGHNT and CDR2 YENEEA. CDR3 sequence (DNA): TGTGCCAGCAGCTCGACTAGCGGGGTCACAGATACGCAGTATTTT. As protein: CASSSTSGVTDTQYF.

The chain carries TRBV6-6 and TRBJ2-7, with 8 bases identical to TRBD2. The junction had 9 bases not matched to a gene; V was cut back by 6 bases and J by 5 bases. This CDR3 spans 14 amino acids. CDR1 and CDR2 from the germline V gene are MNHNY and SVGAGI (reference sequence). CDR3 DNA: TGTGCCAGCAGCCCCCGGGGGGGGTTCCACGAGCAGTACTTC. This gives the protein CASSPRGGFHEQYF.

The genes are TRBV2 and TRBJ1-1, with TRBD1 as a possible D gene (5 bases). Germline V gene sequence: CDR1 SNHLY, CDR2 FYNNEI. The V end was cut by 8 bases, the J end by 10 bases, with 17 bases between. The CDR3 has 12 amino acids. The CDR3 loop reads CASRGEVRGAFF. The CDR3, as DNA: TGTGCCAGCCGTGGGGAGGTTAGGGGAGCTTTCTTT.

The rearrangement joins TRBV27 to TRBJ1-2; TRBD1 aligns across 8 bases. CDR3 size: 14 residues. Trimming at V came to 3 bases and at J to 7 bases, leaving 7 bases not matched to a gene. CDR1 is MNHEY and CDR2 is SMNVEV in the germline V gene (reference sequence). CDR3 DNA sequence: TGTGCCAGCAGTTTCGGACAGGGTCAATCTGGCTACACCTTC. This translates into CASSFGQGQSGYTF.

The chain joins TRBV5-1 to TRBJ2-3, with D tentatively TRBD1 (6 bases). Trimming cost V 2 bases and J 3 bases, with 16 bases left between them. From germline, CDR1 is SGHRS and CDR2 YFSETQ. CDR3 size: 16 residues. CDR3 residues: CASSFSPGQKTDTQYF. DNA of the CDR3: TGCGCCAGCAGCTTCTCCCCGGGACAAAAGACAGATACGCAGTATTTT.

The gene calls are TRBV4-3 and TRBJ2-3; TRBD2 is a possible D gene (7 bases). Germline lookup yields CDR1 LGHNA and CDR2 YSLEER. CDR3 length: 17 residues. V lost 0 bases, J lost 1 base, and 14 bases lay in between. CDR3 region: CASSQDWGGARTDTQYF. The DNA of the CDR3 is TGCGCCAGCAGCCAAGATTGGGGGGGGGCACGCACAGATACGCAGTATTTT.

J is TRBJ1-2 and V is TRBV7-3; weak D call: TRBD1 (6 bases). Trimming removed 3 bases from V and 6 bases from J, with 11 bases in between. The CDR3 totals 13 residues. Germline-derived CDR1 and CDR2 are SGHTA and FQGTGA. CDR3 in DNA: TGTGCCAGCAGCTTCTCCAGGGGTGATGGCTACACCTTC. This sequence encodes CASSFSRGDGYTF.

The V call is TRBV2, the J call TRBJ2-1; 10 nucleotides match TRBD1. CDR3 length: 15 residues. From germline, CDR1 is SNHLY and CDR2 FYNNEI. V dropped 4 bases and J dropped 8; count of bases not matched to a gene: 8. CDR3 region: CASSGWDRGGDEQFF. For the CDR3, the DNA is TGTGCCAGCAGTGGGTGGGACAGGGGTGGCGATGAGCAGTTCTTC.

The V gene is TRBV2, the J gene TRBJ2-4; 12 bases match TRBD2. Germline CDR1 is SNHLY and CDR2 is FYNNEI. This CDR3 comprises 14 residues. With 2 bases clipped from V and 15 bases from J, the junction kept 8 bases outside the gene matches. Here the CDR3 reads CASSESLAGGSRYF. In nucleotides, the CDR3 is TGTGCCAGCAGTGAATCTCTAGCGGGGGGGAGTAGGTACTTC.

The chain carries TRBV7-2 and TRBJ2-7; no firm D call. In germline, CDR1 is SGHTA, CDR2 FQGNSA. V was cut by 1 base and J by 6 bases, with 4 bases left in between. The length of the CDR3 is 11 residues. The CDR3 bases are TGTGCCAGCAGCTTAGGGCTCGAGCAGTACTTC. It translates to CASSLGLEQYF.

The chain recombines TRBV4-2 with TRBJ1-2, with D perhaps TRBD1 (5 bases). V was clipped by 1 base and J by 6 bases, with 12 bases between them. Germline V gene data show CDR1 as LGHNA and CDR2 as YNFKEQ. The CDR3 extends over 14 amino acids. The CDR3 DNA sequence: TGTGCCAGCAGCCAAGTATCAGGGAAGGATGGCTACACCTTC. It specifies CASSQVSGKDGYTF.

The chain uses TRBV15 and TRBJ1-2, with 9 bases lining up with TRBD1. Unmatched junction bases numbered 8, after V lost 0 bases and J lost 0 bases. The CDR3 spans 18 residues. Germline values: CDR1 LNHNV, CDR2 YYDKDF (reference sequence). CDR3 DNA sequence: TGTGCCACCAGCAGAGATTACGATGGGACAGGGCCTAACTATGGCTACACCTTC. It codes for CATSRDYDGTGPNYGYTF.

This clone appeared once. V usage is TRBV25-1 and J usage is TRBJ1-2; possibly TRBD1 for D (5 bases). The CDR3 is made up of 14 amino acids. Germline-derived CDR1 and CDR2 are MGHDK and SYGVNS. V lost 3 bases and J 4 bases, leaving 12 bases between the germline ends. The chain's CDR3 is CASSDTGVGYGYTF. DNA of the CDR3: TGTGCCAGCAGTGACACAGGAGTCGGCTATGGCTACACCTTC.

The V and J genes are TRBV2 and TRBJ2-2; weak D call: TRBD1 (5 bases). The V gene's germline CDR1 is SNHLY and CDR2 FYNNEI. This CDR3 has 14 residues. V shed 2 bases and J shed 4 bases, with 8 bases lying between them. CDR3: CASSELRGTGELFF. CDR3 nucleotides: TGTGCCAGCAGTGAACTTAGGGGCACCGGGGAGCTGTTTTTT. Complete variable domain (other parts from reference TRBV2 and TRBJ2-2): EPEVTQTPSHQVTQMGQEVILRCVPISNHLYFYWYRQILGQKVEFLVSFYNNEISEKSEIFDDQFSVERPDGSNFTLKIRSTKLEDSAMYFCASSELRGTGELFFGEGSRLTVL.

The count of this clone is one. The chain recombines TRBV4-1 with TRBJ1-2; no definite D call. Germline values: CDR1 MGHRA, CDR2 YSYEKL. The CDR3 spans 15 residues. V was pared by 0 bases and J by 4 bases, with 12 bases between. CDR3 residues: CASSQDPSQTYGYTF. The CDR3 DNA reads TGCGCCAGCAGCCAAGATCCCTCACAGACCTATGGCTACACCTTC.